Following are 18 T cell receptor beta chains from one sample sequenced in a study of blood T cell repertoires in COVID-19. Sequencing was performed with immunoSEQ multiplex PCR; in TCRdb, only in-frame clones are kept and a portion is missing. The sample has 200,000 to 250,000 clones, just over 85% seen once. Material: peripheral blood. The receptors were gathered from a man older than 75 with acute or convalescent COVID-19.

The CDR3 nucleotides read TGTGCCAGCAGTCCGGGACTAGCGGGAGTGGGTACGCAGTATTTT. Protein sequence: CASSPGLAGVGTQYF. The chain is built from TRBV27 and TRBJ2-3; 14 bases agree with TRBD2. Germline V gene data show CDR1 as MNHEY and CDR2 as SMNVEV (reference sequence). The CDR3 length is 15 residues. The trim removed 5 bases at V and 8 bases at J, leaving 6 bases unmatched.

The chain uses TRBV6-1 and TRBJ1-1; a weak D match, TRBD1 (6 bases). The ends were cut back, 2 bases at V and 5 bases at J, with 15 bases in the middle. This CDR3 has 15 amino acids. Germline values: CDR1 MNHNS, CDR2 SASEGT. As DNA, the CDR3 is TGTGCCAGCAGTGAAACCCCAACAGGGCCGACTGAAGCTTTCTTT. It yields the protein CASSETPTGPTEAFF.

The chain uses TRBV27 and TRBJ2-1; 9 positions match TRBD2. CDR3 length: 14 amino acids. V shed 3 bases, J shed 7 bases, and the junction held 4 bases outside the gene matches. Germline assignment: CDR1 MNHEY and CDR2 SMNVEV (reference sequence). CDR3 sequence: CASSLAGGPNEQFF. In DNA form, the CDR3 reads TGTGCCAGCAGTTTGGCGGGAGGGCCAAATGAGCAGTTCTTC.

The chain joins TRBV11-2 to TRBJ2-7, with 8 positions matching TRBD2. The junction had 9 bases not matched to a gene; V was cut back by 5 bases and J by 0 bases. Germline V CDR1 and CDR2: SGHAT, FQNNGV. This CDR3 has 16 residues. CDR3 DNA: TGTGCCAGCAGCGTGAGGGCGGGAGGCTACTCCTACGAGCAGTACTTC. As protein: CASSVRAGGYSYEQYF.

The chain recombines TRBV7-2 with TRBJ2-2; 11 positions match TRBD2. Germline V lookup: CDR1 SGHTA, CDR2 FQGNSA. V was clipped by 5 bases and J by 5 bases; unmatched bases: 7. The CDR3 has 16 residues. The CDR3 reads CASSPLAGVYTGELFF. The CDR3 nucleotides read TGTGCCAGCAGCCCACTAGCGGGGGTTTATACCGGGGAGCTGTTTTTT.

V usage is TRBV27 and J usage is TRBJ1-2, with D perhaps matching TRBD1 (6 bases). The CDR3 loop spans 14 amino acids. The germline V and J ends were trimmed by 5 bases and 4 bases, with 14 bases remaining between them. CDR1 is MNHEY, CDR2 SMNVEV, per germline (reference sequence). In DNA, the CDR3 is TGTGCCAGCAGTAGACTCAGGGGCGGCTATGGCTACACCTTC. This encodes CASSRLRGGYGYTF.

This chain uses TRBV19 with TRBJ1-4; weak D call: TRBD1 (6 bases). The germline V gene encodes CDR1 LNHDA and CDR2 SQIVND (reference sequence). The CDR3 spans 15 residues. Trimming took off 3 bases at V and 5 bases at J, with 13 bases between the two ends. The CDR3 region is CASSIPTGSNEKLFF. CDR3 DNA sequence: TGTGCCAGTAGTATCCCGACAGGCTCAAATGAAAAACTGTTTTTT. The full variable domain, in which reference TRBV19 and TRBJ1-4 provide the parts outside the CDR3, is DGGITQSPKYLFRKEGQNVTLSCEQNLNHDAMYWYRQDPGQGLRLIYYSQIVNDFQKGDIAEGYSVSREKKESFPLTVTSAQKNPTAFYLCASSIPTGSNEKLFFGSGTQLSVL.

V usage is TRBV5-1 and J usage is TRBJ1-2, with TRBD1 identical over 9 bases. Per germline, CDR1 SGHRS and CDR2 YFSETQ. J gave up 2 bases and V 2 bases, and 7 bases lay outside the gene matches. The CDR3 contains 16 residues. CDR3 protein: CASSLGHRGLNYGYTF. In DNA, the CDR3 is TGCGCCAGCAGCTTAGGCCACAGGGGGCTAAACTATGGCTACACCTTC.

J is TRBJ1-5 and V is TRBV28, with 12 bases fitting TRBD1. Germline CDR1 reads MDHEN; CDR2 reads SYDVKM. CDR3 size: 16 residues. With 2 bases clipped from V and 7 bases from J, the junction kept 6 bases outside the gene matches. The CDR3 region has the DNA TGTGCCAGCAGTTTAGGACGCGGGACAGGGGGCCAGCCCCAGCATTTT. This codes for CASSLGRGTGGQPQHF.

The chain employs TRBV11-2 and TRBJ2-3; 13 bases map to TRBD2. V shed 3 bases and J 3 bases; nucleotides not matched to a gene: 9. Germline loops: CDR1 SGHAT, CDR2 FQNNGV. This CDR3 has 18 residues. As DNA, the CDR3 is TGTGCCAGCAGCTTCAGACTAGCGGGAGGAGGAATAACAGATACGCAGTATTTT. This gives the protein CASSFRLAGGGITDTQYF. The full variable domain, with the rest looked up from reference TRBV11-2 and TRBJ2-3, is EAGVAQSPRYKIIEKRQSVAFWCNPISGHATLYWYQQILGQGPKLLIQFQNNGVVDDSQLPKDRFSAERLKGVDSTLKIQPAKLEDSAVYLCASSFRLAGGGITDTQYFGPGTRLTVL.

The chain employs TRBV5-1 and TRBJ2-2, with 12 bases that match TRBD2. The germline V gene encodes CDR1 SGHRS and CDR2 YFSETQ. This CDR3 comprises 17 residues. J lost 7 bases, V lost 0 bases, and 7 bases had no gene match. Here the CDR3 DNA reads TGCGCCAGCAGCTTGGAGACTAGCGGGAGTACTGTCGGGGAGCTGTTTTTT. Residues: CASSLETSGSTVGELFF.

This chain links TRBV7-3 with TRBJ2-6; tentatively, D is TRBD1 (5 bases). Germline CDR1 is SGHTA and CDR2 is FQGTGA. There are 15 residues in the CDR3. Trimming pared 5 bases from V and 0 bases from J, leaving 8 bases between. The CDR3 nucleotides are TGTGCCAGCAGCCCAGGGTCCTCTGGGGCCAACGTCCTGACTTTC. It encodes CASSPGSSGANVLTF. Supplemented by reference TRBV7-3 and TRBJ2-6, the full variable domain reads GAGVSQTPSNKVTEKGKYVELRCDPISGHTALYWYRQSLGQGPEFLIYFQGTGAADDSGLPNDRFFAVRPEGSVSTLKIQRTERGDSAVYLCASSPGSSGANVLTFGAGSRLTVL.

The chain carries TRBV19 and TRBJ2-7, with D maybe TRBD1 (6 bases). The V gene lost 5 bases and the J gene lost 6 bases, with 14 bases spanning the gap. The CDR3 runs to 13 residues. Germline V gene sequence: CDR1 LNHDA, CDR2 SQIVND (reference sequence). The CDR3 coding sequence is TGTGCCAGTAGTGAACAGGGCTCCCTCGAGCAGTACGTC. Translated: CASSEQGSLEQYV.

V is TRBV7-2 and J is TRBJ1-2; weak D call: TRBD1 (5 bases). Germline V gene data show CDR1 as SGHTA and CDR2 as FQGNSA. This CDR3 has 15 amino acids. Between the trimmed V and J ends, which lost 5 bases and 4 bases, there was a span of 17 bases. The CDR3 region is CASSQQPRASYGYTF. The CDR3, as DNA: TGTGCCAGCAGCCAACAACCCAGGGCTAGCTATGGCTACACCTTC. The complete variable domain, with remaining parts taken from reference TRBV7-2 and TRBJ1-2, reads GAGVSQSPSNKVTEKGKDVELRCDPISGHTALYWYRQSLGQGLEFLIYFQGNSAPDKSGLPSDRFSAERTGGSVSTLTIQRTQQEDSAVYLCASSQQPRASYGYTFGSGTRLTVV.

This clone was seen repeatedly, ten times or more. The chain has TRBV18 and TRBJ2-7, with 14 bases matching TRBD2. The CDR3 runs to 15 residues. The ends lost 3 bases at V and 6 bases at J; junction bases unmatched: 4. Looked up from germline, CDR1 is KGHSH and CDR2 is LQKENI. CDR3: CASSPPTSGRAEQYF. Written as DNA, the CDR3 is TGTGCCAGCTCACCTCCGACTAGCGGGAGGGCCGAGCAGTACTTC.

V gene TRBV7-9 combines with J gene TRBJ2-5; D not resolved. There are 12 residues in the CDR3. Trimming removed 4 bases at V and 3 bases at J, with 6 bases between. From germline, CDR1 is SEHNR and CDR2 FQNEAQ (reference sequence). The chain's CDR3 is CASSSLEETQYF. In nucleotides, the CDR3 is TGTGCCAGCAGCTCCTTAGAAGAGACCCAGTACTTC. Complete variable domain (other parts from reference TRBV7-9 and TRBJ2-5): DTGVSQNPRHKITKRGQNVTFRCDPISEHNRLYWYRQTLGQGPEFLTYFQNEAQLEKSRLLSDRFSAERPKGSFSTLEIQRTEQGDSAMYLCASSSLEETQYFGPGTRLLVL.

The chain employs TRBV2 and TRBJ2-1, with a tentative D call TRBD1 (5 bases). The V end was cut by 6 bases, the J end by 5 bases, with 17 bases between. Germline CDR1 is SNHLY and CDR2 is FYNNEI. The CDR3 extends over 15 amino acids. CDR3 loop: CASRNSRVTNNEQFF. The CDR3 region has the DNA TGTGCCAGCAGGAACAGCAGGGTAACCAACAATGAGCAGTTCTTC.

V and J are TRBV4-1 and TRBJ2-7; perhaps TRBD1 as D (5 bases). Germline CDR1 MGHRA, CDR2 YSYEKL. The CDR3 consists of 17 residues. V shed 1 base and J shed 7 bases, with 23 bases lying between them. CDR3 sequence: CASSQGVSAELQGEQYF. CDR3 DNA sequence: TGCGCCAGCAGCCAAGGCGTCTCGGCAGAGCTCCAGGGAGAGCAGTACTTC.